This TCR beta chain originates from a study of chemoradiotherapy in HPV16-positive cancers. TCRdb keeps only in-frame clones here, not all; method: immunoSEQ multiplex PCR. The profile covers about 16,000 clones, with approximately 70% appearing a single time and 6.5% to 10% taken by the ten largest. Germline loops: CDR1 SGHAT, CDR2 FQNNGV. Germline trimming cut 3 bases from V and 4 bases from J; bases unmatched to any gene: 6. The CDR3 sequence is 16 residues long. The receptor's source is a human donor with HPV-associated anogenital cancer. This chain uses TRBV11-2 with TRBJ2-2; TRBD1 matches at 9 bases. This specimen consisted of tumor tissue, obtained from a patient who underwent chemoradiotherapy. CDR3 in DNA: TGTGCCAGCAGCTTTGGGACAGGGAGGTCCACCGGGGAGCTGTTTTTT. Translation gives CASSFGTGRSTGELFF.